The entry that follows covers one T cell receptor beta chain sequence. The antigen is undetermined. Libraries were prepared by immunoSEQ multiplex PCR; TCRdb keeps only in-frame clonotypes and omits some of them. The table has about 12,000 clones, 89% seen once. This specimen belongs to a study of lymphopenia after photon versus proton radiotherapy. Broader study findings: Post-nadir TCR diversity decline inversely tracked overall survival among those who died. Photon-treated patients lost naive T cells and TCR diversity; proton-treated stayed stable.

With V trimmed by 6 bases and J by 7 bases, 5 bases remained unmatched. There are 14 residues in the CDR3. In germline, CDR1 is MDHEN, CDR2 SYDVKM. The sequences come from peripheral blood, collected from a patient treated with proton-based radiotherapy. This TCR derives from a man aged 55 to 70 with pancreatic cancer. The chain carries TRBV28 and TRBJ1-4, with 10 positions matching TRBD1. CDR3 region: CASRETGGVEKLFF. CDR3 nucleotides: TGTGCCAGCAGGGAGACAGGGGGCGTTGAAAAACTGTTTTTT.